One sample yielded the 15 T cell receptor beta chains listed below, sequenced in a study of post-analysis software for immune sequencing data. Researchers reported that TCR beta cDNA libraries carried unique molecular identifiers. TCRdb independently ran MiXCR on the PCR reads; one entry per CDR3 protein. The sample carries roughly 600,000 distinct CDR3 sequences, about 40% recorded once. Their target antigens are unknown. General study findings and limits: In patients, TRBV5-6, TRBV5-1 and TRBV20-1 belonged to five TRBV segments found more frequently than in controls.

Sequencing was performed on blood. These receptors were obtained from a girl between 10 and 17 years old with multiple sclerosis.

The chain links TRBV6-4 to TRBJ2-6; D call uncertain. This CDR3 spans 15 amino acids. Germline CDR1 and CDR2: MRHNA and SNTAGT. Trimming left V 2 bases short and J 2 bases short, with 7 bases between. The CDR3 protein is CASSDGLAGANVLTF. CDR3 nucleotide sequence: TGTGCCAGCAGTGACGGATTAGCTGGGGCCAACGTCCTGACTTTC.

The J gene is TRBJ1-1, the V gene TRBV6-6; D is undetermined. V lost 5 bases to trimming and J lost 10 bases, with 14 bases between them. This CDR3 is 12 amino acids long. CDR1 is MNHNY, CDR2 SVGAGI, per germline (reference sequence). The CDR3 loop is CASSHKITVAFF. DNA of the CDR3: TGTGCCAGCAGTCATAAGATAACAGTAGCTTTCTTT.

This clonotype was seen a handful of times. The chain employs TRBV13 and TRBJ2-3, with D possibly called TRBD1 or TRBD2 (5 bases each). V gave up 3 bases and J gave up 0 bases, with 13 bases separating them. Germline V CDR1 and CDR2: PRHDT, FYEKMQ (reference sequence). The CDR3 extends over 16 amino acids. The CDR3 here is CASSLGTDMSTDTQYF. CDR3 in DNA: TGTGCCAGCAGCTTGGGGACGGACATGAGCACAGATACGCAGTATTTT.

This clonotype appeared a few times. The chain couples TRBV6-5 to TRBJ2-2; D gene ambiguous. V was clipped by 4 bases and J by 3 bases, with 3 bases between them. There are 12 residues in the CDR3. Germline CDR1 reads MNHEY; CDR2 reads SVGAGI. This chain's CDR3 is CASSWDTGELFF. CDR3 nucleotide sequence: TGTGCCAGCAGTTGGGACACCGGGGAGCTGTTTTTT.

This clonotype was counted a few times. The rearrangement links TRBV7-2 to TRBJ2-3, with D possibly matching TRBD2 (6 bases). Deletions cut 5 bases from V and 1 base from J, with 10 bases between. CDR1 is SGHTA, CDR2 FQGNSA, per germline. This CDR3 comprises 14 residues. The CDR3 DNA reads TGTGCCAGCAGCCTACAGCGGGGCACAGATACGCAGTATTTT. Its translation: CASSLQRGTDTQYF.

The CDR3 nucleotides read TGTGCCACCAGTCGGGACTCCTACAATGAGCAGTTCTTC. Residues: CATSRDSYNEQFF. V usage is TRBV24-1 and J usage is TRBJ2-1; possibly TRBD2 for D (5 bases). Trimming removed 6 bases at V and 0 bases at J, with 5 bases between. Germline V gives CDR1 KGHDR, CDR2 SFDVKD. The CDR3 consists of 13 residues.

This chain connects TRBV30 to TRBJ2-1; tentative D call: TRBD2 (6 bases). CDR3 length: 11 amino acids. Germline assignment: CDR1 GTSNPN and CDR2 SVGIG (reference sequence). Trimming stripped 0 bases from V and 15 bases from J, with 12 bases between. The CDR3 sequence: CAWSVLADPFF. In nucleotides, the CDR3 is TGTGCCTGGAGTGTACTAGCTGATCCGTTCTTC.

The chain links TRBV7-2 to TRBJ2-5; TRBD2 agrees at 14 bases. Germline V gene sequence: CDR1 SGHTA, CDR2 FQGNSA. The CDR3 extends over 16 amino acids. Trimming took 4 bases from V and 4 from J; bases not matched to a gene: 5. The CDR3 DNA reads as TGTGCCAGCAGCTCTTGGACTAGCGGGAGGAGAGAGACCCAGTACTTC. Translated, it gives CASSSWTSGRRETQYF.

This clonotype appeared a few times. The chain carries TRBV7-2 and TRBJ2-1; 7 bases line up with TRBD2. Per germline, CDR1 SGHTA and CDR2 FQGNSA. CDR3 length equals 16 residues. With V trimmed by 5 bases and J by 7 bases, 14 bases remained unmatched. The CDR3, as DNA: TGTGCCAGCAGCGGGACGCAACGGACGGGGGGAAATGAGCAGTTCTTC. Protein: CASSGTQRTGGNEQFF.

The chain employs TRBV12-3 or TRBV12-4 and TRBJ1-1; 7 nucleotides agree with TRBD1. Trimming cost V 5 bases and J 2 bases; bases outside gene matches: 5. The CDR3 has 14 residues. The chain's CDR3 is CASSPRQGNTEAFF. The CDR3 nucleotides are TGTGCCAGCAGTCCTCGACAGGGTAACACTGAAGCTTTCTTT.

This sequence joins TRBV2 and TRBJ2-5; TRBD2 matches at 13 bases. The DNA end is more similar to TRBJ2-7, so the J call may be wrong. The CDR3 has 13 amino acids. From germline, CDR1 is SNHLY and CDR2 FYNNEI. In DNA, the CDR3 is TGTGCCAGCATTGGACTAGCGGGAGACGAGCAGTACTTC. Its protein is CASIGLAGDEQYF.

The CDR3 sequence: CASSLGTFQGAQPQHF. Here the CDR3 DNA reads TGTGCCAGCAGCCTCGGGACATTCCAAGGTGCTCAGCCCCAGCATTTT. The chain joins TRBV12-3 or TRBV12-4 to TRBJ1-5; possibly TRBD1 for D (6 bases). V was shortened by 6 bases and J by 6 bases, with 21 bases between the two germline ends. CDR3 length: 16 amino acids.

This chain links TRBV7-8 with TRBJ1-5; D gene ambiguous. V lost 0 bases to trimming and J lost 3 bases, with 9 bases between them. The CDR3 loop spans 15 amino acids. Germline-derived CDR1 and CDR2 are SGHVS and FQNEAQ. The CDR3 loop reads CASSLASSYNQPQHF. The CDR3, as DNA: TGTGCCAGCAGCTTAGCCAGCAGTTACAATCAGCCCCAGCATTTT. Complete variable domain (other parts from reference TRBV7-8 and TRBJ1-5): GAGVSQSPRYKVAKRGQDVALRCDPISGHVSLFWYQQALGQGPEFLTYFQNEAQLDKSGLPSDRFFAERPEGSVSTLKIQRTQQEDSAVYLCASSLASSYNQPQHFGDGTRLSIL.

V is TRBV7-2 and J is TRBJ2-3; TRBD2 matches 8 bases. In germline, CDR1 is SGHTA, CDR2 FQGNSA. Trimming cost V 0 bases and J 5 bases; bases outside gene matches: 10. This CDR3 spans 17 amino acids. The DNA for the CDR3 is TGTGCCAGCAGCTTAGCGATCTGGACTAGCAAGAAAGATACGCAGTATTTT. It translates to CASSLAIWTSKKDTQYF. The whole variable domain, remainder taken from reference TRBV7-2 and TRBJ2-3, is GAGVSQSPSNKVTEKGKDVELRCDPISGHTALYWYRQSLGQGLEFLIYFQGNSAPDKSGLPSDRFSAERTGGSVSTLTIQRTQQEDSAVYLCASSLAIWTSKKDTQYFGPGTRLTVL.

The chain links TRBV5-1 to TRBJ2-3, with TRBD1 matching 9 bases. Trimming at V came to 4 bases and at J to 1 base, leaving 7 bases not matched to a gene. CDR1 and CDR2 (germline): SGHRS, YFSETQ. This CDR3 has 16 amino acids. The DNA for the CDR3 is TGCGCCAGCAGCCCACAGGGGGCTTATGGCACAGATACGCAGTATTTT. Its translation is CASSPQGAYGTDTQYF.